The T cell receptor beta chain under discussion was sequenced for a study of blood T cell repertoires in COVID-19. Study in general: COVID-19 samples from acute and convalescent phases originated in the United States, Italy and Spain. PBMCs, B-cell-depleted T cells, or T cells provided the cDNA or gDNA that made up the material.

With 5 bases clipped from V and 3 bases from J, the junction kept 4 bases outside the gene matches. Per the germline V gene, CDR1 is MNHEY and CDR2 is SVGAGI. This CDR3 is built from 15 residues. Seattle's enrolled individuals joined amid active infection and were then monitored longitudinally. Original analysis: Amplifying reference gene primers gave estimates of nucleated cell counts. Using immunoSEQ multiplex PCR, the repertoire was profiled, and TCRdb retains in-frame clones only, with some absent. The V and J calls and clone size were taken over from that table, and D and trimming were inferred from the DNA. The sample comprises approximately 170,000 clones, around 86% of which are singletons, and 2% to 3% rests with the top ten.

The origin of this receptor is an elderly woman with COVID-19, enrolled during active disease. The rearrangement links TRBV6-5 to TRBJ2-2; 9 bases are a match to TRBD1. The sample consisted of peripheral blood. For the CDR3, the DNA is TGTGCCAGCAGTACGACAGGGGGAGACACCGGGGAGCTGTTTTTT. It specifies CASSTTGGDTGELFF.